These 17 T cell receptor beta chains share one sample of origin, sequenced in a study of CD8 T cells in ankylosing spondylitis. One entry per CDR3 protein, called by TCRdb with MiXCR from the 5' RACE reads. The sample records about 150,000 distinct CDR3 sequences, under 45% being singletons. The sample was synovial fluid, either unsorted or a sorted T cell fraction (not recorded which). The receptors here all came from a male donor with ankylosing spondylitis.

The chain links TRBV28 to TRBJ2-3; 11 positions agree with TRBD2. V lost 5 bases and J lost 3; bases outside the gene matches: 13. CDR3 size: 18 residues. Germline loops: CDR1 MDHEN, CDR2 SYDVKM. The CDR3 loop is CASSPTGRPSGRTDTQYF. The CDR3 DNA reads TGTGCCAGCAGTCCTACAGGGCGGCCTAGCGGGAGGACAGATACGCAGTATTTT.

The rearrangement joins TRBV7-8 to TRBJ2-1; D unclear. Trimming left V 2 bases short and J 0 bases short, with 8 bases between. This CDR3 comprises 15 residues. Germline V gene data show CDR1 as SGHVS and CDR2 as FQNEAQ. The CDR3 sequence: CASSLLLSSYNEQFF. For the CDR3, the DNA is TGTGCCAGCAGCTTATTGCTTAGCTCCTACAATGAGCAGTTCTTC.

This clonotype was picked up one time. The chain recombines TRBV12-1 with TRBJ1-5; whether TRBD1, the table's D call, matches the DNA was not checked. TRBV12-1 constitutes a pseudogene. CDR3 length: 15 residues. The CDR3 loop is CASPPSGRRCQPQHF. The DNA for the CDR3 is TGTGCCTCGCCCCCGTCTGGGAGGAGGTGTCAGCCCCAGCATTTT.

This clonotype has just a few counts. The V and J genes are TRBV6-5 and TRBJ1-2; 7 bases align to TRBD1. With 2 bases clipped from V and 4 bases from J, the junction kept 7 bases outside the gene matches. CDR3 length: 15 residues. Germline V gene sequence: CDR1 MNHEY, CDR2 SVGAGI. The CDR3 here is CASSYDRGQFYGYTF. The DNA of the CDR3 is TGTGCCAGCAGTTACGACCGGGGACAGTTCTATGGCTACACCTTC.

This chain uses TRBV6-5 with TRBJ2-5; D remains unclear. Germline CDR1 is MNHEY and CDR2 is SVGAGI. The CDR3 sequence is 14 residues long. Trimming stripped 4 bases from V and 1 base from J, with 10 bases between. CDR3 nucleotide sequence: TGTGCCAGCAGTTTTGTAGACACCCAAGAGACCCAGTACTTC. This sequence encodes CASSFVDTQETQYF.

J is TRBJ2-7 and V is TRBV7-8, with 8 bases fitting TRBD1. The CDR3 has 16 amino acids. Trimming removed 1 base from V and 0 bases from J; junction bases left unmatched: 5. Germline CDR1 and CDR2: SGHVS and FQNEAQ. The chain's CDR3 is CASSLGWQGASYEQYF. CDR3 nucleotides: TGTGCCAGCAGCTTAGGATGGCAGGGGGCCTCCTACGAGCAGTACTTC.

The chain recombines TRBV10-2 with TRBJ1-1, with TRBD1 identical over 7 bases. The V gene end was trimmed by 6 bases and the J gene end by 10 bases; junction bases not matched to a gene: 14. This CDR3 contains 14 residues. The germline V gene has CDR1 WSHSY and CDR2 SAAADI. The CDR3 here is CASRRDRAGLGAFF. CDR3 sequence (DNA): TGCGCCAGCAGACGCGACAGGGCAGGACTGGGAGCTTTCTTT.

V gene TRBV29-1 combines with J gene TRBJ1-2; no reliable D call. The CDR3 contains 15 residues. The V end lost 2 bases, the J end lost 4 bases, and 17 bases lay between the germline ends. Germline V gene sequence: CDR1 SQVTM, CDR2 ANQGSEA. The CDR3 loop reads CSVEPTSVLGYGYTF. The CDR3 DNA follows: TGCAGCGTTGAACCGACTTCGGTTTTAGGCTATGGCTACACCTTC.

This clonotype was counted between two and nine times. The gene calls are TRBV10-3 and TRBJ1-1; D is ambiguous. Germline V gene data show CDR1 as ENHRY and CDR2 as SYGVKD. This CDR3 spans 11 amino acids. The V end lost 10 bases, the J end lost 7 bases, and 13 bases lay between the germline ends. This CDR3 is CATRVVGEAFF. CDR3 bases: TGTGCCACTAGGGTTGTTGGTGAAGCTTTCTTT.

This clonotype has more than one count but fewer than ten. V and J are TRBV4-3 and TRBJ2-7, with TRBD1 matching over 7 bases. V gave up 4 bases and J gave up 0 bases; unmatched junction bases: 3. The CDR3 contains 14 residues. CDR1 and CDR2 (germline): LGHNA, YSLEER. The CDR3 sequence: CASSLYRGSYEQYF. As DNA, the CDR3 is TGCGCCAGCAGCCTCTACAGGGGCTCCTACGAGCAGTACTTC.

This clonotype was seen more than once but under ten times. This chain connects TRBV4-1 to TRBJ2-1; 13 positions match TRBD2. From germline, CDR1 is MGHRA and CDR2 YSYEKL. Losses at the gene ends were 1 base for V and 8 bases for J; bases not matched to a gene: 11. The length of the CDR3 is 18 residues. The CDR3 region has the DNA TGCGCCAGCAGCCAAGGGACAGGAGACGGACTAGCGGGAGATGAGCAGTTCTTC. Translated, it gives CASSQGTGDGLAGDEQFF.

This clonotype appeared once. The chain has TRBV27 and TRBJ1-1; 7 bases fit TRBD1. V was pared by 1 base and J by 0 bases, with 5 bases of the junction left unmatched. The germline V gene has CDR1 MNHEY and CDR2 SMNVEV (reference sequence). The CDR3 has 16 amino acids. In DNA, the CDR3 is TGTGCCAGCAGTTTATTTATGACAGGGATGAACACTGAAGCTTTCTTT. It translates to CASSLFMTGMNTEAFF.

CDR3 residues: CASSPGTSGSQRAPYEQYF. CDR3 sequence (DNA): TGTGCCAGCTCTCCCGGGACTAGCGGGTCCCAGAGGGCACCCTACGAGCAGTACTTC. The rearrangement uses TRBV18 and TRBJ2-7; 12 bases agree with TRBD2. The CDR3 spans 19 residues. Germline V gene sequence: CDR1 KGHSH, CDR2 LQKENI. Trimming at V came to 6 bases and at J to 2 bases, leaving 17 bases not matched to a gene.

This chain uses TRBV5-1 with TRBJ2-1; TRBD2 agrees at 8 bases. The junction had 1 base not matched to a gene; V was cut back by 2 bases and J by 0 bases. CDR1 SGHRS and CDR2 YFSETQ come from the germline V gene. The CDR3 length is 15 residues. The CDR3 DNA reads TGCGCCAGCAGCTTACTAGCGGCCTCCTACAATGAGCAGTTCTTC. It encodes CASSLLAASYNEQFF.

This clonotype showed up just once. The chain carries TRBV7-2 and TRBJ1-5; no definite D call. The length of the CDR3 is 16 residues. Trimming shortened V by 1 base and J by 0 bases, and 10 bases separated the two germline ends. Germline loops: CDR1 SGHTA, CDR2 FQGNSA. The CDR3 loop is CASSLVGTFSNQPQHF. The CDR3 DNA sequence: TGTGCCAGCAGCTTAGTCGGCACCTTTAGCAATCAGCCCCAGCATTTT.

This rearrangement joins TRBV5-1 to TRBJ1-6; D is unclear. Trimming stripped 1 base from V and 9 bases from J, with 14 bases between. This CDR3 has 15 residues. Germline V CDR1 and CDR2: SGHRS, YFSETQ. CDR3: CASSLFRQERSPLHF. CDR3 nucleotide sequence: TGCGCCAGCAGCTTGTTCCGGCAGGAGCGTTCACCCCTCCACTTT.

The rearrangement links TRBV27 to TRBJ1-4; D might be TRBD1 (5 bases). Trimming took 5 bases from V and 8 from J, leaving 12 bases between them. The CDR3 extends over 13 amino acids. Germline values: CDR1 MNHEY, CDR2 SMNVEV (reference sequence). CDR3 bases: TGTGCCAGCAGTCTCCGGGGGGGGGAAAAACTGTTTTTT. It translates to CASSLRGGEKLFF.